Listed below are T cell receptor beta chains from one sample, sequenced in a study of read filtering for tumor transcriptome and immune sequencing. One entry per CDR3 protein results from TCRdb running MiXCR on the reads. This table has about 23,000 distinct CDR3 sequences, around 15% appearing once. Material for sequencing was a population of CD138-negative cells sorted from bone marrow. The receptor source for this set is a donor at least 40 years old with multiple myeloma. Each CDR3 is given with its conserved first and last residue. Fields, in order: V gene, clone size, J gene, D gene, CDR3 DNA, CDR3 protein. The D gene is left open where the match is weak. The listing skips clone size in some rows; elsewhere it reads once, few, many or a size class.

v_call: TRBV20-1
clone_size: many
j_call: TRBJ2-1
d_call: TRBD2
cdr3_nt: TGCAGTGCTATTGGGACTAGCTTACTGAATGAGCAGTTCTTC
cdr3_aa: CSAIGTSLLNEQFF

v_call: TRBV6-1
clone_size: many
j_call: TRBJ1-1
d_call: TRBD1
cdr3_nt: TGTGCCAGCAGTGATGCAGGGGGCGCATTTGAAGCTTTCTTT
cdr3_aa: CASSDAGGAFEAFF

v_call: TRBV28
clone_size: many
j_call: TRBJ2-2
d_call: TRBD1
cdr3_nt: TGTGCCAGCAGTGGACCAGGGGGCGCCGACACCGGGGAGCTGTTTTTT
cdr3_aa: CASSGPGGADTGELFF

v_call: TRBV15
clone_size: many
j_call: TRBJ2-5
d_call: .
cdr3_nt: TGTGCCACCAGCCGGGACACCCAAGAGACCCAGTACTTC
cdr3_aa: CATSRDTQETQYF

v_call: TRBV30
clone_size: .
j_call: TRBJ1-4
d_call: .
cdr3_nt: TGTGCCTGGGGACAGCCGAATGAAAAACGGTTTTTT
cdr3_aa: CAWGQPNEKRFF

v_call: TRBV4-1
clone_size: many
j_call: TRBJ2-5
d_call: .
cdr3_nt: TGCGCCACCAGGGGTGGGCTCGCCGAGACCCAGTACTTC
cdr3_aa: CATRGGLAETQYF

v_call: TRBV6-5
clone_size: many
j_call: TRBJ2-7
d_call: .
cdr3_nt: TGTGCCAGCAGAGCAAGGTTAAGCTCCTACGAGCAGTACTTC
cdr3_aa: CASRARLSSYEQYF

v_call: TRBV7-9
clone_size: few
j_call: TRBJ1-5
d_call: TRBD1
cdr3_nt: TGTGCCAGCAGCTTTCGGGCAGGGGGCAAAAATCAGCCCCAGCATTTT
cdr3_aa: CASSFRAGGKNQPQHF

v_call: TRBV20-1
clone_size: .
j_call: TRBJ1-4
d_call: .
cdr3_nt: TGTAGTGCTAGAGATCGTAGGGGCGTTAATGAAAAACTGTTTTTT
cdr3_aa: CSARDRRGVNEKLFF

v_call: TRBV4-1
clone_size: .
j_call: TRBJ1-4
d_call: .
cdr3_nt: TGCGCCAGCAGCCAAGGGGCTGCGGGGGGGGCAGACGAAAAACTGTTTTTT
cdr3_aa: CASSQGAAGGADEKLFF

v_call: TRBV3-1
clone_size: many
j_call: TRBJ2-7
d_call: .
cdr3_nt: TGTGCCAGCAGCGACAGGCGGCCCTACGAGCAGTACTTC
cdr3_aa: CASSDRRPYEQYF

v_call: TRBV6-2/TRBV6-3
clone_size: many
j_call: TRBJ2-1
d_call: TRBD2
cdr3_nt: TGTGCCAGCAGTTACGGACTAGCGGGAGTTAATGAGCAGTTCTTC
cdr3_aa: CASSYGLAGVNEQFF

v_call: TRBV9
clone_size: many
j_call: TRBJ1-1
d_call: .
cdr3_nt: TGTGCCAGCGAAATGCAGCTGAACACTGAAGCTTTCTTT
cdr3_aa: CASEMQLNTEAFF

v_call: TRBV28
clone_size: medium-sized
j_call: TRBJ2-1
d_call: TRBD2
cdr3_nt: TGTGCCAGCAGTTTACCCTCCCGTACGGCGGGAGGATTTGAGCAGTTCTTC
cdr3_aa: CASSLPSRTAGGFEQFF

v_call: TRBV7-9
clone_size: medium-sized
j_call: TRBJ2-1
d_call: TRBD2
cdr3_nt: TGTGCCAGCAGCTTATTAGCGGGAGGCAATGAGCAGTTCTTC
cdr3_aa: CASSLLAGGNEQFF

v_call: TRBV11-1
clone_size: many
j_call: TRBJ2-1
d_call: .
cdr3_nt: TGTGCCAGCAGGTACTTCACGAGCGATGAGCAGTTCTTC
cdr3_aa: CASRYFTSDEQFF

v_call: TRBV3-1
clone_size: many
j_call: TRBJ2-2
d_call: TRBD1
cdr3_nt: TGTGCCAGCAGCCAAGATCCAAGACAGGGGCGGACCGGGGAGCTGTTTTTT
cdr3_aa: CASSQDPRQGRTGELFF

v_call: TRBV20-1
clone_size: many
j_call: TRBJ1-1
d_call: .
cdr3_nt: TGCAGTGCTAACGGGGGCGAATCTTACGGTAGCACTGAAGCTTTCTTT
cdr3_aa: CSANGGESYGSTEAFF

v_call: TRBV6-5
clone_size: many
j_call: TRBJ2-7
d_call: .
cdr3_nt: TGTGCCAGCAGCCTTACGGGACTCACTAGCTCCTACGAGCAGTACTTC
cdr3_aa: CASSLTGLTSSYEQYF

v_call: TRBV29-1
clone_size: many
j_call: TRBJ2-3
d_call: TRBD1
cdr3_nt: TGCAGCGTCACACCGGGACAGGGGGCTACAGATACGCAGTATTTT
cdr3_aa: CSVTPGQGATDTQYF

v_call: TRBV28
clone_size: many
j_call: TRBJ1-1
d_call: .
cdr3_nt: TGTGCCAGCAGGTGGGCAGGGGAGAACGGTGAAGCTTTCTTT
cdr3_aa: CASRWAGENGEAFF

v_call: TRBV6-2/TRBV6-3
clone_size: many
j_call: TRBJ2-1
d_call: .
cdr3_nt: TGTGCCAGCAGTTACGGCGGGCCCTTGCCTGAGCAGTTCTTC
cdr3_aa: CASSYGGPLPEQFF

v_call: TRBV2
clone_size: few
j_call: TRBJ2-3
d_call: TRBD2
cdr3_nt: TGTGCCAGCAGTGATGCTAGCGGTCTCATAGATACGCAGTATTTT
cdr3_aa: CASSDASGLIDTQYF

v_call: TRBV10-3
clone_size: many
j_call: TRBJ2-1
d_call: .
cdr3_nt: TGTGCCATCAGGGAGAAACGACAGGACTACAATGAGCAGTTCTTC
cdr3_aa: CAIREKRQDYNEQFF

v_call: TRBV14
clone_size: many
j_call: TRBJ2-1
d_call: TRBD2
cdr3_nt: TGTGCCAGCAGCCAAGGGAGCCTAGCGGTTAGCTCCTACAATGAGCAGTTCTTC
cdr3_aa: CASSQGSLAVSSYNEQFF

v_call: TRBV28
clone_size: many
j_call: TRBJ2-2
d_call: .
cdr3_nt: TGTGCCAGCAGGGCAGCGGGACAGCCCAACACCGGGGAGCTGTTTTTT
cdr3_aa: CASRAAGQPNTGELFF

v_call: TRBV29-1
clone_size: many
j_call: TRBJ2-7
d_call: .
cdr3_nt: TGCAGCGTTTTCAAAGCGGACTCCTACGAGCAGTACTTC
cdr3_aa: CSVFKADSYEQYF

v_call: TRBV7-3
clone_size: many
j_call: TRBJ2-2
d_call: .
cdr3_nt: TGTGCCAGCAGCTTAAATGGCCCCCGGACCACCGCGAACACCGGGGAGCTGTTTTTT
cdr3_aa: CASSLNGPRTTANTGELFF

v_call: TRBV28
clone_size: many
j_call: TRBJ2-3
d_call: TRBD1
cdr3_nt: TGTGCCAGCAGTGGGGGACAGGTCTTCACAGATACGCAGTATTTT
cdr3_aa: CASSGGQVFTDTQYF

v_call: TRBV20-1
clone_size: many
j_call: TRBJ2-7
d_call: .
cdr3_nt: TGCAGTGCTAGGACGGGGGGCGCGGACGAGCAGTACTTC
cdr3_aa: CSARTGGADEQYF

v_call: TRBV20-1
clone_size: many
j_call: TRBJ2-1
d_call: TRBD2
cdr3_nt: TGCAGTGCTAGAGATTTAGCGGGACTTGGCTACAATGAGCAGTTCTTC
cdr3_aa: CSARDLAGLGYNEQFF

v_call: TRBV29-1
clone_size: many
j_call: TRBJ1-1
d_call: TRBD1
cdr3_nt: TGCAGCGTTGAGATTGACAGGGCTACCACTGAAGCTTTCTTT
cdr3_aa: CSVEIDRATTEAFF

v_call: TRBV2
clone_size: many
j_call: TRBJ2-7
d_call: .
cdr3_nt: TGTGCCAGCACTCAAAAAGGGGCTCGGCAGTACTTC
cdr3_aa: CASTQKGARQYF

v_call: TRBV4-1
clone_size: many
j_call: TRBJ2-2
d_call: TRBD2
cdr3_nt: TGCGCCAGCAGCCACCCTCGGGTAGCGGGCGGGACCGGGGAGCTGTTTTTT
cdr3_aa: CASSHPRVAGGTGELFF

v_call: TRBV11-2
clone_size: many
j_call: TRBJ1-4
d_call: .
cdr3_nt: TGTGCCAGCAGCTTAAACTGGGTCCCAGGATATGAAAAACTGTTTTTT
cdr3_aa: CASSLNWVPGYEKLFF

v_call: TRBV3-1
clone_size: few
j_call: TRBJ2-6
d_call: TRBD1
cdr3_nt: TGTGCCAGCAGCCAATCCGATGACAGGGCCTGGGCCAACGTCCTGACTTTC
cdr3_aa: CASSQSDDRAWANVLTF

v_call: TRBV6-5
clone_size: many
j_call: TRBJ1-1
d_call: .
cdr3_nt: TGTGCCAGCAGTTCCAAATCAGGCACTGAAGCTTTCTTT
cdr3_aa: CASSSKSGTEAFF

v_call: TRBV20-1
clone_size: many
j_call: TRBJ2-1
d_call: TRBD2
cdr3_nt: TGCAGTGCTTATTCCGGACTAGCGGCCGCCTACAATGAGCAGTTCTTC
cdr3_aa: CSAYSGLAAAYNEQFF

v_call: TRBV25-1
clone_size: .
j_call: TRBJ1-1
d_call: .
cdr3_nt: TGTGCCAGCAGTGACCGGACAGTAAACACTGAAGCTTTCTTT
cdr3_aa: CASSDRTVNTEAFF

v_call: TRBV12-3/TRBV12-4
clone_size: few
j_call: TRBJ1-1
d_call: .
cdr3_nt: TGTGCCAGCAGCCTCAGTGGGCCCCGCACTGAAGCTTTCTTT
cdr3_aa: CASSLSGPRTEAFF

v_call: TRBV9
clone_size: .
j_call: TRBJ2-7
d_call: .
cdr3_nt: TGTGCCAGCAGCCATGGGGTGTCGGCATCCTACGAGCAGTACTTC
cdr3_aa: CASSHGVSASYEQYF

v_call: TRBV20-1
clone_size: many
j_call: TRBJ2-3
d_call: .
cdr3_nt: TGCAGTGCTAGAGATAACATAGCGGATACGCAGTATTTT
cdr3_aa: CSARDNIADTQYF

v_call: TRBV18
clone_size: many
j_call: TRBJ1-1
d_call: .
cdr3_nt: TGTGCCAGCTCACCACAGGGGAACACTGAAGCTTTCTTT
cdr3_aa: CASSPQGNTEAFF

v_call: TRBV27
clone_size: few
j_call: TRBJ2-2
d_call: .
cdr3_nt: TGTGCCAGCAGTCCGCTAGGGGACACCGGGGAGCTGTTTTTT
cdr3_aa: CASSPLGDTGELFF

v_call: TRBV7-9
clone_size: many
j_call: TRBJ1-1
d_call: TRBD1
cdr3_nt: TGTGCCAGCAGCTGGGGACAGGGTATGAACACTGAAGCTTTCTTT
cdr3_aa: CASSWGQGMNTEAFF

v_call: TRBV5-5
clone_size: many
j_call: TRBJ2-1
d_call: .
cdr3_nt: TGTGCCAGCAGCCCACCTGGACCTCTGCAGCAGTTCTTC
cdr3_aa: CASSPPGPLQQFF

v_call: TRBV20-1
clone_size: .
j_call: TRBJ1-5
d_call: TRBD1
cdr3_nt: TGCAGTGCTCTCGGGTCAGGGGGCTTACTCAATCAGCCCCAGCATTTT
cdr3_aa: CSALGSGGLLNQPQHF

v_call: TRBV11-2
clone_size: many
j_call: TRBJ1-5
d_call: .
cdr3_nt: TGTGCCAGCAGCTTAGAGGCAGATTTGAATCAGCCCCAGCATTTT
cdr3_aa: CASSLEADLNQPQHF

v_call: TRBV7-9
clone_size: many
j_call: TRBJ2-1
d_call: TRBD2
cdr3_nt: TGTGCCAGCAGCTTAGTTAGCGGGATGTTCTACAATGAGCAGTTCTTC
cdr3_aa: CASSLVSGMFYNEQFF

v_call: TRBV28
clone_size: few
j_call: TRBJ1-5
d_call: .
cdr3_nt: TGTGCCAGCAGTGGGGAGGGGTGGAATCAGCCCCAGCATTTT
cdr3_aa: CASSGEGWNQPQHF

v_call: TRBV5-1
clone_size: .
j_call: TRBJ1-1
d_call: .
cdr3_nt: TGCGCCAGCAGCTTGGGGTTCGGGGGGCTGAACACTGAAGCTTTCTTT
cdr3_aa: CASSLGFGGLNTEAFF

v_call: TRBV6-5
clone_size: many
j_call: TRBJ2-3
d_call: .
cdr3_nt: TGTGCCAGCAGTTACTCAACAGGGGGGGGTCAAGATACGCAGTATTTT
cdr3_aa: CASSYSTGGGQDTQYF

v_call: TRBV15
clone_size: .
j_call: TRBJ1-1
d_call: TRBD1
cdr3_nt: TGTGCCACCAAAGGGGGCATTAACACTGAAGCTTTCTTT
cdr3_aa: CATKGGINTEAFF

v_call: TRBV28
clone_size: many
j_call: TRBJ2-7
d_call: .
cdr3_nt: TGTGCCAGCAGTTTAGACGCCGGGACCTACGAGCAGTACTTC
cdr3_aa: CASSLDAGTYEQYF

v_call: TRBV25-1
clone_size: many
j_call: TRBJ2-4
d_call: .
cdr3_nt: TGTGCCAGCAGTGCCCCTCGGATTTGGGGCAAAAACATTCAGTACTTC
cdr3_aa: CASSAPRIWGKNIQYF

v_call: TRBV20-1
clone_size: many
j_call: TRBJ2-1
d_call: TRBD2
cdr3_nt: TGCAGTGCTCCAAAAGTACTAGCGGGAGGGCCGGTTGAGCAGTTCTTC
cdr3_aa: CSAPKVLAGGPVEQFF

v_call: TRBV6-6
clone_size: many
j_call: TRBJ2-5
d_call: .
cdr3_nt: TGTGCCAGCAGTTACTGGGAGACCCAGTACTTC
cdr3_aa: CASSYWETQYF

v_call: TRBV2
clone_size: many
j_call: TRBJ2-1
d_call: TRBD2
cdr3_nt: TGTGCCAGCAGTGGGCTAGCGGGTACGAGCTCCTACAATGAGCAGTTCTTC
cdr3_aa: CASSGLAGTSSYNEQFF

v_call: TRBV11-2
clone_size: .
j_call: TRBJ2-1
d_call: .
cdr3_nt: TGTGCCAGCAGCCCGGGACTCACCCACAATGAGCAGTTCTTC
cdr3_aa: CASSPGLTHNEQFF